This record concerns one T cell receptor (beta chain) sequence. Its antigen is unidentified. The protocol was immunoSEQ multiplex PCR, while the TCRdb copy is restricted to in-frame clones and leaves out a portion. The profile covers under 200,000 clones, with around nine tenths appearing a single time and around a tenth taken by the ten largest. This sample was included in a study of cytomegalovirus exposure and HLA in healthy donors. Study-wide results and caveats: According to a later analysis, TCR clusters from the first cohort tended to co-occur in the roughly 110 validation repertoires. Reports described diagnosis of cytomegalovirus status by the classifier as highly specific and sensitive.

Germline CDR1 MNHEY, CDR2 SMNVEV (reference sequence). There are 15 residues in the CDR3. Trimming pared 0 bases from V and 5 bases from J, leaving 11 bases between. V and J are TRBV27 and TRBJ2-1; D call uncertain. This clonotype originated in a woman aged 18-29 years in good health and CMV-seropositive. Sequenced: PBMCs. This CDR3 reads CASSLSTRWDNEQFF. The CDR3 nucleotides read TGTGCCAGCAGTTTATCGACACGCTGGGACAATGAGCAGTTCTTC.